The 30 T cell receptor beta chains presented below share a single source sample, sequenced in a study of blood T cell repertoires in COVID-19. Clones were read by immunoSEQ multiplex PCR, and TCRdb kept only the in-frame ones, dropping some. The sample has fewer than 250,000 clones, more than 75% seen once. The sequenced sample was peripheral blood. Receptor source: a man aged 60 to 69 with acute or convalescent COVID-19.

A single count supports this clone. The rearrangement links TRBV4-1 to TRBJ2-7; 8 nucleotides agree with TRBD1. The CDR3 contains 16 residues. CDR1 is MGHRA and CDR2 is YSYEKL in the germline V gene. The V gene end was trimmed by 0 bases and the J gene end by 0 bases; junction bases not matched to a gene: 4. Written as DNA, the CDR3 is TGCGCCAGCAGCCAAGAGGACAGGGACCCCTCCTACGAGCAGTACTTC. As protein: CASSQEDRDPSYEQYF.

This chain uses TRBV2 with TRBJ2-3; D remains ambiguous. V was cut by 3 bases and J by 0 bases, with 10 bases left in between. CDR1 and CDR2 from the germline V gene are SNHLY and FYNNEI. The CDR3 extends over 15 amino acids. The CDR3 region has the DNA TGTGCCAGCAGTGACATTCTCGGGAGCACAGATACGCAGTATTTT. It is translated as CASSDILGSTDTQYF. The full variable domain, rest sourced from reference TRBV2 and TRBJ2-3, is EPEVTQTPSHQVTQMGQEVILRCVPISNHLYFYWYRQILGQKVEFLVSFYNNEISEKSEIFDDQFSVERPDGSNFTLKIRSTKLEDSAMYFCASSDILGSTDTQYFGPGTRLTVL.

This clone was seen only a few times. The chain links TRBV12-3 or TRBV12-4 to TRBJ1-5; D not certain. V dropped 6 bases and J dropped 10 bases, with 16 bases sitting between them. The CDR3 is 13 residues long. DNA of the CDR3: TGTGCCAGCAGCCAATTCAATCCGGTTCCCCAGCATTTT. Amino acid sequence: CASSQFNPVPQHF.

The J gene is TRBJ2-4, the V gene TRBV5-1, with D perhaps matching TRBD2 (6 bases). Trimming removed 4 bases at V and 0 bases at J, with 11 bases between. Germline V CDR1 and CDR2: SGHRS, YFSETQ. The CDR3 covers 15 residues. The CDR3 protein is CASSPEGLAKNIQYF. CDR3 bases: TGCGCCAGCAGCCCCGAGGGACTAGCCAAAAACATTCAGTACTTC.

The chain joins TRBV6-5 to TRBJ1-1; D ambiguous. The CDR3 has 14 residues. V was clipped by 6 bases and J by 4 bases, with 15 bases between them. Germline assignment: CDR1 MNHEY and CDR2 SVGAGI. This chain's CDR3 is CASRLEGVGTEAFF. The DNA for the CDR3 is TGTGCCAGCAGACTGGAGGGAGTAGGCACTGAAGCTTTCTTT.

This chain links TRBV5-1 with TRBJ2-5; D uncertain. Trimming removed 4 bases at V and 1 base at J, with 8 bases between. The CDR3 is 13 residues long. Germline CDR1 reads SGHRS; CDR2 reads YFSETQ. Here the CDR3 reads CASSRPGQETQYF. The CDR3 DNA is TGCGCCAGCAGCAGACCGGGCCAAGAGACCCAGTACTTC.

The CDR3 region is CASSVEGVRANNNSPLHF. In DNA form, the CDR3 reads TGTGCCAGCAGCGTAGAGGGGGTGAGGGCAAACAATAATTCACCCCTCCACTTT. The chain carries TRBV9 and TRBJ1-6; D is possibly TRBD1 (6 bases). Per germline, CDR1 SGDLS and CDR2 YYNGEE. V gave up 0 bases and J gave up 5 bases, with 18 bases separating them. The CDR3 covers 18 residues.

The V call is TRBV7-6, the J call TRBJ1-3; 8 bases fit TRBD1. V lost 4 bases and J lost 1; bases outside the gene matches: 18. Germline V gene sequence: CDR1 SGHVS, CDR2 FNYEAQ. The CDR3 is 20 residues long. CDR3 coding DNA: TGTGCCAGCAGCTATACCGGGACAGGATTCAGGTTCGGGTCTGGAAACACCATATATTTT. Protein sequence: CASSYTGTGFRFGSGNTIYF. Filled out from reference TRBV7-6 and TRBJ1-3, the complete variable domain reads GAGVSQSPRYKVTKRGQDVALRCDPISGHVSLYWYRQALGQGPEFLTYFNYEAQQDKSGLPNDRFSAERPEGSISTLTIQRTEQRDSAMYRCASSYTGTGFRFGSGNTIYFGEGSWLTVV.

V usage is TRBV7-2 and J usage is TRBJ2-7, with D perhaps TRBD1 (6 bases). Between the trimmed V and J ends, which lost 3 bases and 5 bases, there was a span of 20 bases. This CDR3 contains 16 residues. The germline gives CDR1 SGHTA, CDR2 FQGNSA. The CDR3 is CASSLGATAGHHEQYF. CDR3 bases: TGTGCCAGCAGCTTGGGGGCCACGGCAGGGCACCACGAGCAGTACTTC.

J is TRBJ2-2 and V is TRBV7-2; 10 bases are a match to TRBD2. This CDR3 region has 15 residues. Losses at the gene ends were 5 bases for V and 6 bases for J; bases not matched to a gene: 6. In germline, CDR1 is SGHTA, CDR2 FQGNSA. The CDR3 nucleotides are TGTGCCAGCAGCGCGAGCGGGGGGGCGGCCGGGGAGCTGTTTTTT. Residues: CASSASGGAAGELFF. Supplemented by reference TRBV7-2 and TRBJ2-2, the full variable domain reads GAGVSQSPSNKVTEKGKDVELRCDPISGHTALYWYRQSLGQGLEFLIYFQGNSAPDKSGLPSDRFSAERTGGSVSTLTIQRTQQEDSAVYLCASSASGGAAGELFFGEGSRLTVL.

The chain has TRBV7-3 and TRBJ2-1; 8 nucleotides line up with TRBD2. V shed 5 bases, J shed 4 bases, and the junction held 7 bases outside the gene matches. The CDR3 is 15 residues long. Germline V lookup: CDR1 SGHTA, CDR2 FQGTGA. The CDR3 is CASSPAPGGYNEQFF. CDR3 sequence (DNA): TGTGCCAGCAGCCCCGCCCCGGGGGGGTACAATGAGCAGTTCTTC.

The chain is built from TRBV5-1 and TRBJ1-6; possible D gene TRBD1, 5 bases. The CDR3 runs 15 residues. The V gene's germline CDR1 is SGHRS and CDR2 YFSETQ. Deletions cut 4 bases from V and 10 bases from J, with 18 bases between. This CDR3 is CASSPRGGSESPLHF. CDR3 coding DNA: TGCGCCAGCAGCCCGAGGGGAGGCTCCGAATCACCCCTCCACTTT.

This chain's CDR3 is CASSSHRGRETEAFF. DNA for the CDR3: TGTGCCAGCAGCTCCCACAGGGGGCGAGAAACTGAAGCTTTCTTT. The chain recombines TRBV11-2 with TRBJ1-1, with 9 bases identical to TRBD1. CDR1 is SGHAT and CDR2 is FQNNGV in the germline V gene. The CDR3 consists of 15 residues. V gave up 4 bases and J gave up 5 bases; unmatched junction bases: 8.

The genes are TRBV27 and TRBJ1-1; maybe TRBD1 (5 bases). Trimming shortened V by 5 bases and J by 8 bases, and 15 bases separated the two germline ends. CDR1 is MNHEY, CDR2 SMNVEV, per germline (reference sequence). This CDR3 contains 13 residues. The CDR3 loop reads CASSLIRTSEAFF. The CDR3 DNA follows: TGTGCCAGCAGTCTCATACGGACATCCGAAGCTTTCTTT.

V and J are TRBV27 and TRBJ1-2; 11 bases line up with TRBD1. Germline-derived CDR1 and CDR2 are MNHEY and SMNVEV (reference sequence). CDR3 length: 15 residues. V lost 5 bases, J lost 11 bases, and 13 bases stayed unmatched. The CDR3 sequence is CASSPGQGAFPGYTF. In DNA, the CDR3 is TGTGCCAGCAGTCCAGGACAGGGGGCTTTTCCAGGTTACACCTTC.

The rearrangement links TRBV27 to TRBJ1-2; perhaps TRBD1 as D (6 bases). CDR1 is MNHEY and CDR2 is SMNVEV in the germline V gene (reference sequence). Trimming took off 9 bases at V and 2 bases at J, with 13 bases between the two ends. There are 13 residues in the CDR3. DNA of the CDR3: TGTGCCAGGAAAGGACAGCAAAACTATGGCTACACCTTC. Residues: CARKGQQNYGYTF.

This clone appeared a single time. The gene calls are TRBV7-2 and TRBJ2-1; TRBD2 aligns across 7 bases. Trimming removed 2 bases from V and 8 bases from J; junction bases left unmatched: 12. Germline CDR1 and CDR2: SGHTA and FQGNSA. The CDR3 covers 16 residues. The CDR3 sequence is CASSLIPAGPADEQFF. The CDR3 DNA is TGTGCCAGCAGCTTAATTCCAGCGGGGCCGGCGGATGAGCAGTTCTTC.

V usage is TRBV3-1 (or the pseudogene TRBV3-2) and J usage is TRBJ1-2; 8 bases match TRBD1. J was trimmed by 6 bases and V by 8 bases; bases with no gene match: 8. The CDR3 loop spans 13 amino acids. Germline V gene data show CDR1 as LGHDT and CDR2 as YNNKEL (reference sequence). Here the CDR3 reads CASQAAQGDGYTF. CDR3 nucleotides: TGTGCCAGCCAAGCCGCACAGGGGGATGGCTACACCTTC.

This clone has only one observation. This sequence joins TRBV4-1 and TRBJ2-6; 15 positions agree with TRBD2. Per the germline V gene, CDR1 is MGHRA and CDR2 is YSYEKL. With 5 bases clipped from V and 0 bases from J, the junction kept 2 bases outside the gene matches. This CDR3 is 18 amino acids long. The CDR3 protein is CASSWTSGGASGANVLTF. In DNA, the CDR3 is TGCGCCAGCAGCTGGACTAGCGGGGGGGCCTCTGGGGCCAACGTCCTGACTTTC.

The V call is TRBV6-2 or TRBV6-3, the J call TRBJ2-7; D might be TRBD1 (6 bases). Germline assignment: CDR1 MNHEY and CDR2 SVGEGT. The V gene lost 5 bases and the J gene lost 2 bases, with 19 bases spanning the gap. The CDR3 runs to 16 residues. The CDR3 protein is CASSRPTGNPTYEQYF. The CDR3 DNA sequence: TGTGCCAGCAGTCGCCCGACAGGCAACCCAACCTACGAGCAGTACTTC.

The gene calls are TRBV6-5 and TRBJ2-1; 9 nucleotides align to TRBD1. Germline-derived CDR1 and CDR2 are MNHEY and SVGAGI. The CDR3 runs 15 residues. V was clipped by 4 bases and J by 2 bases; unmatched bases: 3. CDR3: CASSSTGGAYNEQFF. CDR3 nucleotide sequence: TGTGCCAGCAGTTCGACAGGGGGTGCCTACAATGAGCAGTTCTTC.

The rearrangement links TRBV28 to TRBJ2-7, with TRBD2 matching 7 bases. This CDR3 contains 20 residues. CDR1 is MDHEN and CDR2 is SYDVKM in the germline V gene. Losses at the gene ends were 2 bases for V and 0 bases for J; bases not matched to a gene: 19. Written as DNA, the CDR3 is TGTGCCAGCAGTTTAGTGCTAGCGGATTCCTACCCTTCGTCCTCCTACGAGCAGTACTTC. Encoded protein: CASSLVLADSYPSSSYEQYF. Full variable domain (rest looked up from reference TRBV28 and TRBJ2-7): DVKVTQSSRYLVKRTGEKVFLECVQDMDHENMFWYRQDPGLGLRLIYFSYDVKMKEKGDIPEGYSVSREKKERFSLILESASTNQTSMYLCASSLVLADSYPSSSYEQYFGPGTRLTVT.

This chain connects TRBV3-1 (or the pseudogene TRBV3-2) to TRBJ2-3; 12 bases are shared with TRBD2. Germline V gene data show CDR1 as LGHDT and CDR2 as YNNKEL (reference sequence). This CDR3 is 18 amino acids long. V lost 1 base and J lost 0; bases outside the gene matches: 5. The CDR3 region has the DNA TGTGCCAGCAGCCAAGGCGGCCTAGCGGGGGGGAGCACAGATACGCAGTATTTT. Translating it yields CASSQGGLAGGSTDTQYF.

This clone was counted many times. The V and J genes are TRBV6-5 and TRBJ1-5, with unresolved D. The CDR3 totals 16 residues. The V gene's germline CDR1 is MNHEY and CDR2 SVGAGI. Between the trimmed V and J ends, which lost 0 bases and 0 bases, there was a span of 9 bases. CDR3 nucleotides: TGTGCCAGCAGTTACTCGTCCGGCGGTAGCAATCAGCCCCAGCATTTT. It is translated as CASSYSSGGSNQPQHF.

CDR3 protein: CASSQGSGGQKLFF. Here the CDR3 DNA reads TGTGCCAGCAGCCAAGGTAGCGGGGGGCAAAAGCTGTTTTTT. The genes are TRBV4-2 and TRBJ2-2; 10 positions agree with TRBD2. The V segment lost 1 base and the J segment 12 bases; nucleotides outside the gene matches: 5. The CDR3 runs 14 residues. The germline CDR1 and CDR2 sequences are LGHNA and YNFKEQ.

In DNA form, the CDR3 reads TGCGCCAGCAGCCCAAGTACAGGGACGGTTCAGCCCCAGCATTTT. As protein: CASSPSTGTVQPQHF. The chain couples TRBV5-1 to TRBJ1-5, with a weak D call TRBD1 (6 bases). The germline gives CDR1 SGHRS, CDR2 YFSETQ. The CDR3 sequence is 15 residues long. Trimming pared 4 bases from V and 6 bases from J, leaving 17 bases between. Supplemented by reference TRBV5-1 and TRBJ1-5, the full variable domain reads KAGVTQTPRYLIKTRGQQVTLSCSPISGHRSVSWYQQTPGQGLQFLFEYFSETQRNKGNFPGRFSGRQFSNSRSEMNVSTLELGDSALYLCASSPSTGTVQPQHFGDGTRLSIL.

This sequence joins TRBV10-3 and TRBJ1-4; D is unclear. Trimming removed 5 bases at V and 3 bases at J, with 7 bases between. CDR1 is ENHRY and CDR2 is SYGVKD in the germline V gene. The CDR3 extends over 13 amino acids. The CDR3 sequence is CAISSAANEKLFF. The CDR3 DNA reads TGTGCCATCAGTTCGGCGGCTAATGAAAAACTGTTTTTT.

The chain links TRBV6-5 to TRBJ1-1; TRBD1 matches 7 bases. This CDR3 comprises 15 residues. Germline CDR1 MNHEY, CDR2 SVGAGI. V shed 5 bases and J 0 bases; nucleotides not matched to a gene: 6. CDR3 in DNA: TGTGCCAGCAGTACGACGGGACAGATGAACACTGAAGCTTTCTTT. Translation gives CASSTTGQMNTEAFF.

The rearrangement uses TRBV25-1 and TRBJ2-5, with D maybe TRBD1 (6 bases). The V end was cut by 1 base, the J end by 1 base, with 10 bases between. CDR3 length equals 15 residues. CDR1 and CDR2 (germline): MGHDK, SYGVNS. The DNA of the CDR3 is TGTGCCAGCAGTGAATGGGGGCGTAGCCAAGAGACCCAGTACTTC. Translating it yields CASSEWGRSQETQYF.

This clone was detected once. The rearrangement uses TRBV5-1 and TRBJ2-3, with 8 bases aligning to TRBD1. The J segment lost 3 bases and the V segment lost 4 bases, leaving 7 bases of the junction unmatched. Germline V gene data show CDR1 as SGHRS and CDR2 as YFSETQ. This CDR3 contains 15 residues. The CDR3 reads CASSRTGGLTDTQYF. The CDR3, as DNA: TGCGCCAGCAGCCGAACAGGGGGTCTGACAGATACGCAGTATTTT.